Following are 25 T cell receptor beta chains from one sample sequenced in a study of blood T cell repertoires in COVID-19. Profiling relied on immunoSEQ multiplex PCR, and the TCRdb table lists in-frame clones only, not all of them. The table has more than 35,000 clones, around nine tenths seen once. The material sequenced was peripheral blood. The receptors stem from a human donor in a cohort sampled during active COVID-19.

The chain joins TRBV7-2 to TRBJ1-1; D remains ambiguous. CDR1 is SGHTA and CDR2 is FQGNSA in the germline V gene. The CDR3 covers 13 residues. V was cut by 5 bases and J by 5 bases, with 12 bases left in between. CDR3 in DNA: TGTGCCAGCAGCCCACTACGGGTAACTGAAGCTTTCTTT. This translates into CASSPLRVTEAFF.

The gene calls are TRBV29-1 and TRBJ2-3, with D possibly being TRBD1 (5 bases). Between the trimmed V and J ends, which lost 3 bases and 0 bases, there was a span of 10 bases. Per the germline V gene, CDR1 is SQVTM and CDR2 is ANQGSEA. The CDR3 is 14 amino acids. The CDR3 DNA is TGCAGCGTTGACCAGGGTTTGAGCACAGATACGCAGTATTTT. This sequence encodes CSVDQGLSTDTQYF.

This chain joins TRBV5-1 and TRBJ1-4; 11 bases fit TRBD1. In germline, CDR1 is SGHRS, CDR2 YFSETQ. The V segment lost 4 bases and the J segment 7 bases; nucleotides outside the gene matches: 6. The CDR3 has 15 residues. The CDR3 coding sequence is TGCGCCAGCAGCCCAGCGGGACAGGGGGGTGAAAAACTGTTTTTT. It is translated as CASSPAGQGGEKLFF.

This chain connects TRBV5-1 to TRBJ2-7; a weak D match, TRBD1 (6 bases). Trimming left V 1 base short and J 3 bases short, with 14 bases between. The germline gives CDR1 SGHRS, CDR2 YFSETQ. CDR3 length: 15 residues. CDR3 amino acids: CASSLLGAANYEQYF. In DNA form, the CDR3 reads TGCGCCAGCAGCTTGCTGGGGGCCGCAAACTACGAGCAGTACTTC.

The genes are TRBV28 and TRBJ1-2; no definite D call. The V gene's germline CDR1 is MDHEN and CDR2 SYDVKM. V shed 5 bases and J shed 4 bases, with 8 bases lying between them. The CDR3 spans 12 residues. In DNA, the CDR3 is TGTGCCAGCAGTAACCGGGGCTATGGCTACACCTTC. It encodes CASSNRGYGYTF.

The chain recombines TRBV24-1 with TRBJ1-3, with a weak D call TRBD1 (6 bases). V gave up 7 bases and J gave up 0 bases, with 12 bases separating them. The CDR3 is 15 residues long. Germline V CDR1 and CDR2: KGHDR, SFDVKD. CDR3 DNA sequence: TGTGCCACCAGGGACAGATCCCCCTCTGGAAACACCATATATTTT. This gives the protein CATRDRSPSGNTIYF.

The chain carries TRBV28 and TRBJ1-1; D remains ambiguous. CDR3 length equals 14 residues. From germline, CDR1 is MDHEN and CDR2 SYDVKM. Trimming pared 1 base from V and 1 base from J, leaving 7 bases between. CDR3 nucleotide sequence: TGTGCCAGCAGTTTATTGGCGGAGAACACTGAAGCTTTCTTT. This encodes CASSLLAENTEAFF. Variable domain in full (rest from reference TRBV28 and TRBJ1-1): DVKVTQSSRYLVKRTGEKVFLECVQDMDHENMFWYRQDPGLGLRLIYFSYDVKMKEKGDIPEGYSVSREKKERFSLILESASTNQTSMYLCASSLLAENTEAFFGQGTRLTVV.

The chain combines TRBV28 with TRBJ1-5; D not resolved. Germline V lookup: CDR1 MDHEN, CDR2 SYDVKM. V shed 2 bases and J shed 4 bases, with 9 bases lying between them. The CDR3 length is 14 residues. The CDR3 reads CASSLAFRNQPQHF. Written as DNA, the CDR3 is TGTGCCAGCAGTTTAGCTTTTCGGAATCAGCCCCAGCATTTT.

This chain links TRBV6-5 with TRBJ1-6; D is ambiguous. Trimming took off 5 bases at V and 13 bases at J, with 15 bases between the two ends. The CDR3 length is 13 residues. The germline V gene encodes CDR1 MNHEY and CDR2 SVGAGI. DNA for the CDR3: TGTGCCAGCAGTCAACCAGGTTCACTGCCCCTCCACTTT. Translating gives CASSQPGSLPLHF.

This chain connects TRBV27 to TRBJ1-1; 7 positions agree with TRBD1. The CDR3 runs to 15 residues. The germline V gene has CDR1 MNHEY and CDR2 SMNVEV (reference sequence). With 8 bases clipped from V and 5 bases from J, the junction kept 14 bases outside the gene matches. For the CDR3, the DNA is TGTGCCAGCGGAAAAGGGGGCTTTCGAGAGACTGAAGCTTTCTTT. Its translation: CASGKGGFRETEAFF.

The rearrangement uses TRBV5-6 and TRBJ2-7; a weak D match, TRBD1 (6 bases). Germline CDR1 is SGHDT and CDR2 is YYEEEE. Trimming took off 0 bases at V and 5 bases at J, with 15 bases between the two ends. The CDR3 has 15 residues. DNA of the CDR3: TGTGCCAGCAGCTTGGCGGTCAGGGGAAGCCACGAGCAGTACTTC. It is translated as CASSLAVRGSHEQYF.

This chain joins TRBV5-4 and TRBJ2-1; 14 bases are a match to TRBD2. With 3 bases clipped from V and 13 bases from J, the junction kept 9 bases outside the gene matches. Germline CDR1 and CDR2: SGHNT and YYREEE (reference sequence). The CDR3 loop spans 15 amino acids. CDR3 sequence: CASSSRTSGGPIQFF. CDR3 in DNA: TGTGCCAGCAGCTCCAGGACTAGCGGGGGGCCCATACAGTTCTTC.

About this clone: Other DNA sequences of this sample code for an identical CDR3. The chain carries TRBV6-5 and TRBJ1-2, with a tentative D call TRBD1 (6 bases). The V end lost 0 bases, the J end lost 7 bases, and 18 bases lay between the germline ends. The CDR3 consists of 16 residues. Germline assignment: CDR1 MNHEY and CDR2 SVGAGI. CDR3 region: CASSYSGGGRLGGYTF. The DNA for the CDR3 is TGTGCCAGCAGTTACTCGGGCGGGGGGCGGTTAGGTGGCTACACCTTC.

This clone was picked up one time. The V call is TRBV5-1, the J call TRBJ1-1; TRBD1 matches 7 bases. Germline loops: CDR1 SGHRS, CDR2 YFSETQ. This CDR3 is 13 amino acids long. The V gene end was trimmed by 4 bases and the J gene end by 6 bases; junction bases not matched to a gene: 6. The CDR3 region has the DNA TGCGCCAGCAGCGTTGACAGGGCGCCTGAAGCTTTCTTT. Translated, it gives CASSVDRAPEAFF.

This clone appeared a few times. This chain joins TRBV7-6 and TRBJ1-6; possibly TRBD1 for D (6 bases). Trimming removed 2 bases from V and 7 bases from J, with 15 bases in between. This CDR3 is 16 amino acids long. Germline values: CDR1 SGHVS, CDR2 FNYEAQ. The CDR3 DNA reads as TGTGCCAGCAGCTTAAGTTCGCAGGGGAAAAATTCACCCCTCCACTTT. Encoded protein: CASSLSSQGKNSPLHF.

The chain links TRBV2 to TRBJ2-7; a weak D match, TRBD1 (5 bases). From germline, CDR1 is SNHLY and CDR2 FYNNEI. The V and J ends lost 6 bases and 7 bases respectively, with 13 bases between them. This CDR3 has 12 residues. For the CDR3, the DNA is TGTGCCAGCAGGGGAAGGGGTTGGGAGCAGTACTTC. Amino acid sequence: CASRGRGWEQYF.

The chain employs TRBV29-1 and TRBJ1-2; 8 bases fit TRBD1. The CDR3 is made up of 12 amino acids. The germline V gene has CDR1 SQVTM and CDR2 ANQGSEA. V lost 6 bases and J lost 4; bases outside the gene matches: 4. CDR3 in amino acids: CSVPGQGYGYTF. The DNA of the CDR3 is TGCAGCGTGCCAGGACAGGGCTATGGCTACACCTTC.

The CDR3 loop is CASSPEGGSTEQFF. The DNA of the CDR3 is TGTGCCAGCAGCCCAGAAGGGGGTTCGACTGAGCAGTTCTTC. The chain couples TRBV11-2 to TRBJ2-1; possible D gene TRBD1, 6 bases. Germline CDR1 is SGHAT and CDR2 is FQNNGV. Trimming pared 5 bases from V and 9 bases from J, leaving 17 bases between. This CDR3 spans 14 amino acids.

The chain recombines TRBV10-1 with TRBJ2-3, with D maybe TRBD1 (5 bases). CDR3 length: 14 residues. The germline gives CDR1 WNHNN, CDR2 SYGVQD (reference sequence). V was shortened by 0 bases and J by 3 bases, with 7 bases between the two germline ends. The CDR3 region has the DNA TGCGCCAGCAGTGAGTCGCGGACAACAGATACGCAGTATTTT. As protein: CASSESRTTDTQYF.

The chain uses TRBV28 and TRBJ1-1, with 7 bases fitting TRBD1. Germline lookup yields CDR1 MDHEN and CDR2 SYDVKM. The V gene end was trimmed by 8 bases and the J gene end by 2 bases; junction bases not matched to a gene: 8. This CDR3 region has 14 residues. The CDR3 is CASYQGTVNTEAFF. The CDR3, as DNA: TGTGCCAGCTATCAAGGGACAGTTAACACTGAAGCTTTCTTT.

The rearrangement uses TRBV5-4 and TRBJ1-6; TRBD1 matches 8 bases. Trimming removed 0 bases from V and 10 bases from J; junction bases left unmatched: 3. Germline V gives CDR1 SGHNT, CDR2 YYREEE (reference sequence). The CDR3 runs to 14 residues. Here the CDR3 reads CASSLDRGSSPLHF. The CDR3 DNA sequence: TGTGCCAGCAGCTTGGACAGGGGGTCCTCACCCCTCCACTTT.

V and J are TRBV9 and TRBJ2-5, with a possible D match to TRBD1 (6 bases). The germline V gene encodes CDR1 SGDLS and CDR2 YYNGEE. The ends were cut back, 2 bases at V and 5 bases at J, with 10 bases in the middle. The CDR3 is made up of 13 amino acids. CDR3 region: CASSVRQAETQYF. CDR3 in DNA: TGTGCCAGCAGCGTTAGACAGGCCGAGACCCAGTACTTC.

The CDR3 sequence is CASSPASSSYEQYF. CDR3 in DNA: TGTGCCAGCTCACCTGCGTCTAGTTCGTACGAGCAGTACTTC. The chain couples TRBV18 to TRBJ2-7, with unresolved D. With 3 bases removed from V and 4 bases from J, the gap between germline ends came to 13 bases. The CDR3 has 14 residues. Germline V gene sequence: CDR1 KGHSH, CDR2 LQKENI.

The CDR3 region is CASSRVASTDTQYF. Written as DNA, the CDR3 is TGTGCCAGCAGCCGAGTAGCTAGCACAGATACGCAGTATTTT. This rearrangement joins TRBV7-8 to TRBJ2-3; D unclear. The CDR3 totals 14 residues. From germline, CDR1 is SGHVS and CDR2 FQNEAQ. Trimming left V 5 bases short and J 0 bases short, with 9 bases between.

V is TRBV19 and J is TRBJ1-1; TRBD1 is a possible D gene (6 bases). This CDR3 comprises 14 residues. Germline loops: CDR1 LNHDA, CDR2 SQIVND (reference sequence). Trimming left V 4 bases short and J 1 base short, with 10 bases between. The CDR3 sequence is CASSTRTENTEAFF. CDR3 DNA: TGTGCCAGTAGTACTCGGACAGAGAACACTGAAGCTTTCTTT.